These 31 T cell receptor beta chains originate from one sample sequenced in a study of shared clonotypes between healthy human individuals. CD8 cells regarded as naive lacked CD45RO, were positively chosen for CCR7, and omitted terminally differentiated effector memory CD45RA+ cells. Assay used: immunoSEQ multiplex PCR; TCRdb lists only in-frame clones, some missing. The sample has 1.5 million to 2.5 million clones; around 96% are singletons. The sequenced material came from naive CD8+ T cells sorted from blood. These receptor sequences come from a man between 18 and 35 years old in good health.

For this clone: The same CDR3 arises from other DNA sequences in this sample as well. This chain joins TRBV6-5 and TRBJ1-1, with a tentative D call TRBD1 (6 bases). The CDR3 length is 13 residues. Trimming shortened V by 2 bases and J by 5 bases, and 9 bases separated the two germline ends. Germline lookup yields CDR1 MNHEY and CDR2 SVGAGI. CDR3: CASSYRGNTEAFF. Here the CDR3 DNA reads TGTGCCAGCAGTTACAGGGGGAATACTGAAGCTTTCTTT.

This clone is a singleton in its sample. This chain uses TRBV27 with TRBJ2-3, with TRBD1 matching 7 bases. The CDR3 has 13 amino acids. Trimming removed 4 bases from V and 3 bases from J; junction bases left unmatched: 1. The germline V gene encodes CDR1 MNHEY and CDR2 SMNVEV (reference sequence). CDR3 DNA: TGTGCCAGCAGTTGGGACAGAACAGATACGCAGTATTTT. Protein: CASSWDRTDTQYF.

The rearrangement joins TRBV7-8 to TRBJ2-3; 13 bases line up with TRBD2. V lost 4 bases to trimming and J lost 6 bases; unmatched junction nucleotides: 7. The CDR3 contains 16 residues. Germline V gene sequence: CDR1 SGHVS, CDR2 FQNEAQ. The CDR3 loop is CASSSGLAGDWDTQYF. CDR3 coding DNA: TGTGCCAGCAGCTCCGGACTAGCGGGAGACTGGGATACGCAGTATTTT. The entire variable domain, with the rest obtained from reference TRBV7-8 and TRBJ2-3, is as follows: GAGVSQSPRYKVAKRGQDVALRCDPISGHVSLFWYQQALGQGPEFLTYFQNEAQLDKSGLPSDRFFAERPEGSVSTLKIQRTQQEDSAVYLCASSSGLAGDWDTQYFGPGTRLTVL.

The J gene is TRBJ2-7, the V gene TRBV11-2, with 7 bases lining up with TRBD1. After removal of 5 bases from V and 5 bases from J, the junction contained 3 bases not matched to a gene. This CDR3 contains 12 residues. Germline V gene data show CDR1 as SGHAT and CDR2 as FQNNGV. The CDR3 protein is CASSRQGDEQYF. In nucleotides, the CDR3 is TGTGCCAGCAGCCGACAGGGAGACGAGCAGTACTTC.

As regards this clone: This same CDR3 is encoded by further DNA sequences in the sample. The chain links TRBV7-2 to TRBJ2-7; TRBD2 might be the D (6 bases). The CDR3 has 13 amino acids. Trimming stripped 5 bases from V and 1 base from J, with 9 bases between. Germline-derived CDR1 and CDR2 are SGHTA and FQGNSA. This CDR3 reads CASSLRGSYEQYF. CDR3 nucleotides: TGTGCCAGCAGCCTACGGGGGTCCTACGAGCAGTACTTC.

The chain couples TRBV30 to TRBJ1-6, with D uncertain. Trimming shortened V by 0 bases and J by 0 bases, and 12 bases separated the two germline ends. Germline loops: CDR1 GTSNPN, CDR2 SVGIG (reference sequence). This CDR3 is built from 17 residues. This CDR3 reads CAWSVRDTRSYNSPLHF. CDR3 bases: TGTGCCTGGAGTGTACGAGACACCCGCTCCTATAATTCACCCCTCCACTTT.

The CDR3 is CASTSWGGGANVLTF. CDR3 coding DNA: TGTGCCAGCACCTCGTGGGGCGGTGGGGCCAACGTCCTGACTTTC. The genes are TRBV5-4 and TRBJ2-6; the D gene is possibly TRBD1 (5 bases). Germline V gene lookup returns CDR1 SGHNT and CDR2 YYREEE (reference sequence). The V and J ends lost 6 bases and 3 bases respectively, with 13 bases between them. The CDR3 runs to 15 residues. The whole variable domain, filled in from reference TRBV5-4 and TRBJ2-6, reads ETGVTQSPTHLIKTRGQQVTLRCSSQSGHNTVSWYQQALGQGPQFIFQYYREEENGRGNFPPRFSGLQFPNYSSELNVNALELDDSALYLCASTSWGGGANVLTFGAGSRLTVL.

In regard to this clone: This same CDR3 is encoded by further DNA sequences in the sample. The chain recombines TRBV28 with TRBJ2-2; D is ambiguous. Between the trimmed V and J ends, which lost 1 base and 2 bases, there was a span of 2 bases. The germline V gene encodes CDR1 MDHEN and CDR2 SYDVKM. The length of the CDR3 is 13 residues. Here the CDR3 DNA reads TGTGCCAGCAGTTTATTAAACACCGGGGAGCTGTTTTTT. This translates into CASSLLNTGELFF. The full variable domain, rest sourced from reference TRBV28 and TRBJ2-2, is DVKVTQSSRYLVKRTGEKVFLECVQDMDHENMFWYRQDPGLGLRLIYFSYDVKMKEKGDIPEGYSVSREKKERFSLILESASTNQTSMYLCASSLLNTGELFFGEGSRLTVL.

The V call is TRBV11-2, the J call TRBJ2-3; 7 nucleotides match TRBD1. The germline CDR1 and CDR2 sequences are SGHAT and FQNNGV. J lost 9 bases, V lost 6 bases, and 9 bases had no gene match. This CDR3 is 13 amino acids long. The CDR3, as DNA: TGTGCCAGCAGAGTGACAGGGTCACGAACGCAGTATTTT. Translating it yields CASRVTGSRTQYF.

CDR3 sequence reads: CASSQLPGRTSGETTDTQYF. The CDR3 DNA is TGTGCCAGCAGCCAACTACCCGGGCGTACTAGCGGGGAGACCACAGATACGCAGTATTTT. V usage is TRBV14 and J usage is TRBJ2-3; 10 nucleotides agree with TRBD2. CDR1 and CDR2 from the germline V gene are SGHDN and FVKESK. This CDR3 is 20 amino acids long. V dropped 2 bases and J dropped 2; count of bases not matched to a gene: 16.

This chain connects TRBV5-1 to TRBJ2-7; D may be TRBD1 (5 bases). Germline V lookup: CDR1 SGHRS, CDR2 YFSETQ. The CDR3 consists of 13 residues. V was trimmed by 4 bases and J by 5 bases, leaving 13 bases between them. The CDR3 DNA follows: TGCGCCAGCAGCCTCTCTTCAGGGAACGAGCAGTACTTC. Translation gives CASSLSSGNEQYF.

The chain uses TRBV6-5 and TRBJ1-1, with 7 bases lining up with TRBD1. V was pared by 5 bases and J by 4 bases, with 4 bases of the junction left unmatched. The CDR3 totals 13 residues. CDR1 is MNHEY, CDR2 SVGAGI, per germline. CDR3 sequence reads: CASSRQGGTEAFF. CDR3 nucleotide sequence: TGTGCCAGCAGTAGACAGGGTGGCACTGAAGCTTTCTTT.

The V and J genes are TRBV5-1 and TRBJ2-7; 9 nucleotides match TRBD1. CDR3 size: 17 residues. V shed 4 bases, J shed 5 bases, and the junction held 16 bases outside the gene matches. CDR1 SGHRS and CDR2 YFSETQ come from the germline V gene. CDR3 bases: TGCGCCAGCAGCGTGGAACCGACAGGGGGTGTTTCCGACGAGCAGTACTTC. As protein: CASSVEPTGGVSDEQYF.

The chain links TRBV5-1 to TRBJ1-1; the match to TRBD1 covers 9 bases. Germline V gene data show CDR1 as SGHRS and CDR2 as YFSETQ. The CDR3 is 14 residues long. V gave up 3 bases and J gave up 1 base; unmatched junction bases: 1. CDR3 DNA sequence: TGCGCCAGCAGCTGGGGACAGGGGAACACTGAAGCTTTCTTT. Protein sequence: CASSWGQGNTEAFF.

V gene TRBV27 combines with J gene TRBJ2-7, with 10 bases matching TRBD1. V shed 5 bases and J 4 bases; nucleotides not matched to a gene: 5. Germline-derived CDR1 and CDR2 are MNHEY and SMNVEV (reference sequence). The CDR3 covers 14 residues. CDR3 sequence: CASSIGTGVYEQYF. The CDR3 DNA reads TGTGCCAGCAGTATCGGGACAGGGGTGTACGAGCAGTACTTC.

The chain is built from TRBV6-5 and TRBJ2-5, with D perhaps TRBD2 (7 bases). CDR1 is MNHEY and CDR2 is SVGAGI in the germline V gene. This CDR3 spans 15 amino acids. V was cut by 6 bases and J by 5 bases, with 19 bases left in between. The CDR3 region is CASSFPGGGLETQYF. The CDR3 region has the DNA TGTGCCAGCAGCTTCCCTGGGGGGGGCCTGGAGACCCAGTACTTC.

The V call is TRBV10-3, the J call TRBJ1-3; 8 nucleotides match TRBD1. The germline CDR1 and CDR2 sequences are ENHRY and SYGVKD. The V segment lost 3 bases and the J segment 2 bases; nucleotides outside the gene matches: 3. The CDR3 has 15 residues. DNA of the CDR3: TGTGCCATCAGTGAACGGGACAGGCCTGGAAACACCATATATTTT. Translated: CAISERDRPGNTIYF.

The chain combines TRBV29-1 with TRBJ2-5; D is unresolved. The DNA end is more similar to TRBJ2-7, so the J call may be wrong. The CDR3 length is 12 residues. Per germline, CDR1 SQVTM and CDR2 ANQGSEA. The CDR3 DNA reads TGCAGCGTTGAGGAACCCACCTACGAGCAGTACTTC. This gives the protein CSVEEPTYEQYF.

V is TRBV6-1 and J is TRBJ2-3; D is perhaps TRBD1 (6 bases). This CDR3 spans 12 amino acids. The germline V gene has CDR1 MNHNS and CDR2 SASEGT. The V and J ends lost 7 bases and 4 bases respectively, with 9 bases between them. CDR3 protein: CASNQGSDTQYF. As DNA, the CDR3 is TGTGCCAGCAATCAGGGGTCAGATACGCAGTATTTT.

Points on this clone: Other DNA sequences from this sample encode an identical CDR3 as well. The CDR3 is CASSFGGGAYEQYF. CDR3 nucleotides: TGTGCCAGCAGCTTCGGCGGGGGGGCCTACGAGCAGTACTTC. The gene calls are TRBV7-2 and TRBJ2-7; 9 bases map to TRBD2. The CDR3 has 14 amino acids. J was trimmed by 2 bases and V by 3 bases; bases with no gene match: 2. The germline gives CDR1 SGHTA, CDR2 FQGNSA.

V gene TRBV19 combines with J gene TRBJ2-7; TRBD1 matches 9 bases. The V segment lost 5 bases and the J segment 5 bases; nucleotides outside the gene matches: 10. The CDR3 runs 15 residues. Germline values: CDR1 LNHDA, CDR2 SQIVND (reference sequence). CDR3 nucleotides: TGTGCCAGTAGTTCCCCCCGGGACAGGGTGGACGAGCAGTACTTC. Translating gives CASSSPRDRVDEQYF.

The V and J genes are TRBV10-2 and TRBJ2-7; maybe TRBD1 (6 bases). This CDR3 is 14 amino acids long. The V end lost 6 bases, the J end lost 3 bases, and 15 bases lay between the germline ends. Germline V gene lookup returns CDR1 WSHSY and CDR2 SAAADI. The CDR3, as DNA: TGCGCCAGCAGCCTCCTTGCGACAGGCTACGAGCAGTACTTC. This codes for CASSLLATGYEQYF.

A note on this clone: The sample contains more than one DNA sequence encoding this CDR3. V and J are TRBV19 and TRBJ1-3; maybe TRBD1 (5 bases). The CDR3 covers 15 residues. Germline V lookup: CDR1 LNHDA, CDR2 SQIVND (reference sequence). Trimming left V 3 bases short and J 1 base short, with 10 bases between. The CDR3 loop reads CASSITGSSGNTIYF. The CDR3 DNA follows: TGTGCCAGTAGTATTACAGGTTCTTCTGGAAACACCATATATTTT.

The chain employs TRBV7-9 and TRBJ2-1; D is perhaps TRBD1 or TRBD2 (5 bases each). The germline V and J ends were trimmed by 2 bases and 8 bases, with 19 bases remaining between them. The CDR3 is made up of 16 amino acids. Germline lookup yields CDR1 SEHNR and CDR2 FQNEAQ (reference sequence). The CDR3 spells CASSLSGGRGVDEQFF. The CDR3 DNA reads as TGTGCCAGCAGCTTATCGGGTGGGAGAGGGGTCGATGAGCAGTTCTTC.

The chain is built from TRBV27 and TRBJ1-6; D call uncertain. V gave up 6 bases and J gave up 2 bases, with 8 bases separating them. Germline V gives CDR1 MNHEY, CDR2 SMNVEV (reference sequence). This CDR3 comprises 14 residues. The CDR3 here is CASSTDPYNSPLHF. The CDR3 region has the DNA TGTGCCAGCAGCACTGACCCCTATAATTCACCCCTCCACTTT.

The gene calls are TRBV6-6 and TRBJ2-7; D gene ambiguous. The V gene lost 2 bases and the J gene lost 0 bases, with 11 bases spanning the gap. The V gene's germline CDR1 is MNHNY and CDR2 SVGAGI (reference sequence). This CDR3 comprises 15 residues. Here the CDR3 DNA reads TGTGCCAGCAGTTACGCGGACGCCAGCTCCTACGAGCAGTACTTC. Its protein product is CASSYADASSYEQYF.

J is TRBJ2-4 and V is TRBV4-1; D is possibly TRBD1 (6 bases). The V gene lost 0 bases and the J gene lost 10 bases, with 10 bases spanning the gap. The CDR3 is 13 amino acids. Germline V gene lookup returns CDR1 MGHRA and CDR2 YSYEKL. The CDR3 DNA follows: TGCGCCAGCAGCCAAGATAAGGGGGAGATTCAGTACTTC. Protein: CASSQDKGEIQYF.

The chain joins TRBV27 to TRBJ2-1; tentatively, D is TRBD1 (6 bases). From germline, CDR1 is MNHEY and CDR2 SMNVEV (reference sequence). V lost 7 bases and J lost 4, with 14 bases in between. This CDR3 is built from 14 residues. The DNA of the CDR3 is TGTGCCAGCACCCGGGACAACGGGTACAATGAGCAGTTCTTC. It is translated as CASTRDNGYNEQFF.

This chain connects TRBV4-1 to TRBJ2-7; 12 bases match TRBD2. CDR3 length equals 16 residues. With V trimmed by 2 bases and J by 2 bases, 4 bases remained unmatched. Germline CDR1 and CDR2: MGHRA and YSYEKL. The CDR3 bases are TGCGCCAGCAGCCAATCTCTAGCGGGGGGGCCCTACGAGCAGTACTTC. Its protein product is CASSQSLAGGPYEQYF.

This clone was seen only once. The CDR3 reads CASSLKGDPPVAFF. In nucleotides, the CDR3 is TGTGCCAGCAGCCTAAAGGGAGACCCCCCCGTGGCTTTCTTT. The chain recombines TRBV7-9 with TRBJ1-1; D gene ambiguous. CDR3 length: 14 residues. Trimming took off 5 bases at V and 11 bases at J, with 21 bases between the two ends. Germline CDR1 reads SEHNR; CDR2 reads FQNEAQ (reference sequence). Using reference TRBV7-9 and TRBJ1-1 for the parts outside the CDR3, the full variable domain is DTGVSQNPRHKITKRGQNVTFRCDPISEHNRLYWYRQTLGQGPEFLTYFQNEAQLEKSRLLSDRFSAERPKGSFSTLEIQRTEQGDSAMYLCASSLKGDPPVAFFGQGTRLTVV.

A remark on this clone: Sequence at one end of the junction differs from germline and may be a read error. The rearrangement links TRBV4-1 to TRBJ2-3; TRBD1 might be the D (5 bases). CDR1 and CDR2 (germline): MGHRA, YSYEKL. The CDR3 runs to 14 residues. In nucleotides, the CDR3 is TGCGCAAGCAAGGGGCCCTTGGGGACAGATACGCAGTATTTT. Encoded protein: CASKGPLGTDTQYF.